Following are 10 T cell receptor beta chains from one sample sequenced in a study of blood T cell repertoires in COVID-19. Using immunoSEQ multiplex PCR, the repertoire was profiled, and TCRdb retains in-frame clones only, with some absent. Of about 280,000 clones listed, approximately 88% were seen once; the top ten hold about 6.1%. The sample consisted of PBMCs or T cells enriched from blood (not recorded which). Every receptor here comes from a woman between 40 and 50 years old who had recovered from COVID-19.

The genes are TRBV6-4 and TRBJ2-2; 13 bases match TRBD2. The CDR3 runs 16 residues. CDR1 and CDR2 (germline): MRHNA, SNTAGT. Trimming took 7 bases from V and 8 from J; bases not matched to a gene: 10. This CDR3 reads CASTITGTSGKGELFF. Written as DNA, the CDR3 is TGTGCCAGCACAATTACCGGGACTAGCGGGAAGGGGGAGCTGTTTTTT.

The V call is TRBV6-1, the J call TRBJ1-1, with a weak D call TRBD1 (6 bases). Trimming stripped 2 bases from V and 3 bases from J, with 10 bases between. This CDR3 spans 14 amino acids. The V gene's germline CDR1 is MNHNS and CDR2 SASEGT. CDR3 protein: CASSEWAGDTEAFF. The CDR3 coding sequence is TGTGCCAGCAGTGAATGGGCAGGGGACACTGAAGCTTTCTTT.

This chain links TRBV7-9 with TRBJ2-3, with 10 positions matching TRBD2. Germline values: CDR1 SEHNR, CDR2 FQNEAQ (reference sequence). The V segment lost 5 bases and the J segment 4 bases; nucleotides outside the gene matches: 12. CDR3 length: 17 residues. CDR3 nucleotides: TGTGCCAGCAGCACTCCAAACCTAGCGGGAGAACCAGATACGCAGTATTTT. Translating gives CASSTPNLAGEPDTQYF.

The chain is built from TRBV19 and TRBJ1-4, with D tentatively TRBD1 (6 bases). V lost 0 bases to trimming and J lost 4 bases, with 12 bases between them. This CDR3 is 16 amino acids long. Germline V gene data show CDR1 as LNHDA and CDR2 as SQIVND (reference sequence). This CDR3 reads CASSIELDSLNEKLFF. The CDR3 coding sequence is TGTGCCAGTAGTATAGAACTGGACAGCCTTAATGAAAAACTGTTTTTT.

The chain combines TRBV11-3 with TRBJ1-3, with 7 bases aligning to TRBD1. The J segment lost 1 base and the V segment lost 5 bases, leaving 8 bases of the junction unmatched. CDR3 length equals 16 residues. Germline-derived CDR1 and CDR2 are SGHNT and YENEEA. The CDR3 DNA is TGTGCCAGCAGCAAGGACAGGAGGGGATCTGGAAACACCATATATTTT. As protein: CASSKDRRGSGNTIYF.

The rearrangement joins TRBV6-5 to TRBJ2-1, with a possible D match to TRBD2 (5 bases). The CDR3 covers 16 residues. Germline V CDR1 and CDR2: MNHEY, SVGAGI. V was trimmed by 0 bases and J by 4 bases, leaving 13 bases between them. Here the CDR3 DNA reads TGTGCCAGCAGTTACTCGATGGGAGACTGGTACAATGAGCAGTTCTTC. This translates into CASSYSMGDWYNEQFF.

The CDR3 reads CASKKTGQINSPLHF. The CDR3 DNA sequence: TGTGCCAGCAAAAAAACGGGACAGATAAATTCACCCCTCCACTTT. V gene TRBV3-1 (or the pseudogene TRBV3-2) combines with J gene TRBJ1-6; 7 bases are shared with TRBD1. Germline loops: CDR1 LGHDT, CDR2 YNNKEL (reference sequence). J was trimmed by 7 bases and V by 7 bases; bases with no gene match: 10. The CDR3 has 15 residues.

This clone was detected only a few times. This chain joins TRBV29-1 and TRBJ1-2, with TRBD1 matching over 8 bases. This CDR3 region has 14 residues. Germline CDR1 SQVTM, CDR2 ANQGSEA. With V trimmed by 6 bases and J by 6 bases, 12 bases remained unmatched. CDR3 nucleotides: TGCAGCGTCCCACCTCTGGGACAGGCGGATGGCTACACCTTC. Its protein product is CSVPPLGQADGYTF. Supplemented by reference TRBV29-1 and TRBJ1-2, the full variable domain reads SAVISQKPSRDICQRGTSLTIQCQVDSQVTMMFWYRQQPGQSLTLIATANQGSEATYESGFVIDKFPISRPNLTFSTLTVSNMSPEDSSIYLCSVPPLGQADGYTFGSGTRLTVV.

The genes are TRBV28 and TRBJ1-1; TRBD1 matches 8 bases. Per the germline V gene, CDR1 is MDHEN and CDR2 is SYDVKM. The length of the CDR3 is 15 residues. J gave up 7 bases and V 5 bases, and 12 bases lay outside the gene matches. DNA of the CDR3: TGTGCCAGCAGTCCCCCCTCGACAGGGGCAAATGAAGCTTTCTTT. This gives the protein CASSPPSTGANEAFF.

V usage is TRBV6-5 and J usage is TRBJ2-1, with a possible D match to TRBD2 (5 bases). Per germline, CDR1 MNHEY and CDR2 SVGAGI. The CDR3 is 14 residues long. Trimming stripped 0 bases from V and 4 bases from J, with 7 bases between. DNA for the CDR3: TGTGCCAGCAGTTACTCGAGGGAGTACAATGAGCAGTTCTTC. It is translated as CASSYSREYNEQFF.